These T cell receptor beta chains were read from a single sample in a study of OX40 agonist ivuxolimab in advanced cancers. TCRdb keeps only in-frame clones here, not all; method: immunoSEQ multiplex PCR. The sample holds approximately 94,000 clones, approximately 81% seen once. Source: CD4+ or CD8+ T cells sorted from blood, taken in a trial of the OX40 agonist ivuxolimab. Receptor source: an adult with an advanced solid tumor such as melanoma, head and neck, liver or kidney cancer. CDR3s include the opening cysteine and the closing phenylalanine or tryptophan. A D gene is named only where the DNA matches it firmly. Expanded clones get a size class; other rows say once, few or many, or leave the size out.

j_call clone_size cdr3_length d_call v_call cdr3_nt cdr3_aa
TRBJ2-5 . 17 TRBD2 TRBV7-2 TGTGCCAGCAGCTTAGAGGGGACTAGCGGGGGGTTTGAGACCCAGTACTTC CASSLEGTSGGFETQYF
TRBJ1-2 . 15 TRBD1 TRBV5-4 TGTGCCAGCAGCTGGGGGGGGGACAGCAACTATGGCTACACCTTC CASSWGGDSNYGYTF
TRBJ1-4 . 15 . TRBV7-2 TGTGCCAGCAGCTTCCAGGGGACAACTAATGAAAAACTGTTTTTT CASSFQGTTNEKLFF
TRBJ1-5 . 15 . TRBV6-6 TGTGCCAGCAGTTTCAAGGCGGCAACCTCGCAGCCCCAGCATTTT CASSFKAATSQPQHF
TRBJ2-3 . 15 . TRBV7-2 TGTGCCAGCAGCTCGTCCAGAACGGGGGTGGATACGCAGTATTTT CASSSSRTGVDTQYF
TRBJ2-2 . 15 TRBD1 TRBV7-2 TGTGCCAGCAGCCGACAGGGGGCTTACACCGGGGAGCTGTTTTTT CASSRQGAYTGELFF
TRBJ1-5 . 15 TRBD1 TRBV18 TGTGCCAGCTCACCACCCGGGACAGGGGGTCAGCCCCAGCATTTT CASSPPGTGGQPQHF
TRBJ1-2 . 14 . TRBV6-6 TGTGCCAGCAGTTACGACAGGAGAAACTATGGCTACACCTTC CASSYDRRNYGYTF
TRBJ2-2 . 14 . TRBV25-1 TGTGCCAGCTCATGGGGCCAGAACACCGGGGAGCTGTTTTTT CASSWGQNTGELFF
TRBJ2-2 . 13 TRBD1 TRBV5-5 TGTGCCAGCAGCGCGGACAGGACCGGGGAGCTGTTTTTT CASSADRTGELFF
TRBJ1-6 few 12 . TRBV27 TGTGCCAGCAGTTTTCAGGGAACACCCCTCCACTTT CASSFQGTPLHF
TRBJ2-1 . 15 . TRBV5-1 TGCGCCAGCAGCTTGACGGGGGGCGTAGAGGATGAGCAGTTCTTC CASSLTGGVEDEQFF
TRBJ2-7 . 17 TRBD1 TRBV7-3 TGTGCCAGCAGCTTAGCCAGCTCGGGACAGGGGAAACCCGAGCAGTACTTC CASSLASSGQGKPEQYF
TRBJ1-4 . 15 . TRBV6-5 TGTGCCAGCAGTTTTGACAGCGCAACTAATGAAAAACTGTTTTTT CASSFDSATNEKLFF
TRBJ2-1 few 15 . TRBV4-1 TGCGCCAGCAGCCAAGGATATGGACAGTACAATGAGCAGTTCTTC CASSQGYGQYNEQFF
TRBJ2-2 . 13 . TRBV19 TGTGCCAGTAGGGGTCGGGGCACCGGGGAGCTGTTTTTT CASRGRGTGELFF
TRBJ2-2 . 17 TRBD2 TRBV5-1 TGCGCCAGCAGCCAGGGACTAGCGGGGGGTTCCACCGGGGAGCTGTTTTTT CASSQGLAGGSTGELFF
TRBJ2-2 . 17 TRBD2 TRBV27 TGTGCCAGCAGTTTCTTGGCGTCGGGGGGGTTGAGCGGGGAGCTGTTTTTT CASSFLASGGLSGELFF
TRBJ1-4 . 17 TRBD1 TRBV6-1 TGTGCCAGCAGTGGCCGGGACAGGGTTCCCACTAATGAAAAACTGTTTTTT CASSGRDRVPTNEKLFF
TRBJ1-3 . 15 . TRBV6-1 TGTGCCAGCAGTTCAGGGTTCCTCTCTGGAAACACCATATATTTT CASSSGFLSGNTIYF
TRBJ2-2 . 15 . TRBV10-1 TGCGCCAGCAGTGAAATTTCTAGCGACACCGGGGAGCTGTTTTTT CASSEISSDTGELFF
TRBJ1-3 . 17 TRBD1 TRBV4-3 TGCGCCAGCAGCCAAATTCCCCTGACAGGGACTGGAAACACCATATATTTT CASSQIPLTGTGNTIYF
TRBJ1-4 once 15 . TRBV5-1 TGCGCCAGCAGCTTGGTGGGCGGGGCTGGTGAAAAACTGTTTTTT CASSLVGGAGEKLFF
TRBJ2-7 few 14 TRBD1 TRBV19 TGTGCCACCGCACAGACAGGGAGCTCCTACGAGCAGTACTTC CATAQTGSSYEQYF
TRBJ1-2 . 15 . TRBV5-5 TGTGCCAGCAGCAACGGGGTCGGAGCGTTCTATGGCTACACCTTC CASSNGVGAFYGYTF
TRBJ2-5 . 14 TRBD2 TRBV5-4 TGTGCCAGCACCCGGGACTACAGCCAAGAGACCCAGTACTTC CASTRDYSQETQYF
TRBJ2-3 . 16 TRBD2 TRBV30 TGTGCCTGGAGTCTCAAGACTAGCGGGGACACAGATACGCAGTATTTT CAWSLKTSGDTDTQYF
TRBJ2-7 . 15 TRBD1 TRBV9 TGTGCCAGCAGCCAACGGACAGGGGGCGTTTACGAGCAGTACTTC CASSQRTGGVYEQYF
TRBJ2-3 few 13 . TRBV5-1 TGCGCCAAAGGGGCCGAGGGCCTACATACGCAGTATTTT CAKGAEGLHTQYF
TRBJ2-7 . 11 . TRBV28 TGTGCCAGCAGTCTAGGTTACGAGCAGTACTTC CASSLGYEQYF
TRBJ2-3 . 14 . TRBV5-1 TGCGCCAGCAGCTTGTCGGGGGAATCAGATACGCAGTATTTT CASSLSGESDTQYF
TRBJ1-4 . 15 TRBD1 TRBV28 TGTGCCAGCAGTGGCGGGGACAGGGGTCATGAAAAACTGTTTTTT CASSGGDRGHEKLFF
TRBJ2-5 . 15 TRBD2 TRBV28 TGTGCCAGCAGCCGCGGACTAGCGGGGGGGGAGACCCAGTACTTC CASSRGLAGGETQYF
TRBJ2-5 . 14 TRBD2 TRBV28 TGTGCCAGCAGTTTAAGACTAGCGGGAGAGACCCAGTACTTC CASSLRLAGETQYF
TRBJ1-1 . 16 . TRBV19 TGTGCCAGTAGTATTCCCCACACGGTAGGAAACACTGAAGCTTTCTTT CASSIPHTVGNTEAFF
TRBJ2-3 . 15 . TRBV27 TGTGCCAGCAAAACGATCCAGGGCCTCACAGATACGCAGTATTTT CASKTIQGLTDTQYF